These 6 T cell receptor beta chains came from one sample sequenced in a study of cytomegalovirus exposure and HLA in healthy donors (dated by TCRdb to about 2017). The library relied on the immunoSEQ multiplex PCR assay. Drawn from immuneACCESS, this table holds only the in-frame rearrangements with V and J called that TCRdb kept. Clones are partly lost; checked studies trace under half to an unresolved V gene and leave the rest unexplained. Across this sample there are roughly 130,000 clones, with 80% to 90% seen only once. About 6.7% of the sample comes from the top ten. The sequencing sample was made of PBMCs. All receptors derive from a woman under 40 in good health and CMV-seropositive.

The rearrangement uses TRBV9 and TRBJ2-5, with D possibly TRBD1 on 5 matching bases. Per the germline V gene, CDR1 is SGDLS and CDR2 is YYNGEE. There are 13 residues in the CDR3. Between the trimmed V and J ends, which lost 2 bases and 7 bases, there was a span of 12 bases. The CDR3 DNA is TGTGCCAGCAGCGTGGGTAGCCAGGGGACCCAGTACTTC. The encoded protein is CASSVGSQGTQYF.

The rearrangement joins TRBV29-1 to TRBJ2-5, with TRBD2 matching over 9 bases. The CDR3 covers 14 residues. Looked up from germline, CDR1 is SQVTM and CDR2 is ANQGSEA. Germline trimming cut 5 bases from V and 5 bases from J; bases unmatched to any gene: 9. The CDR3 nucleotides are TGCAGCGTTACGGCTAGCGGGATTGGGGAGACCCAGTACTTC. Its protein product is CSVTASGIGETQYF.

The rearrangement links TRBV5-1 to TRBJ2-7, with D possibly matching TRBD2 (5 bases). The V gene lost 3 bases and the J gene lost 0 bases, with 10 bases spanning the gap. CDR1 and CDR2 (germline): SGHRS, YFSETQ. There are 14 residues in the CDR3. CDR3 residues: CASSWRISSYEQYF. The CDR3 bases are TGCGCCAGCAGCTGGAGGATAAGCTCCTACGAGCAGTACTTC.

The V and J genes are TRBV7-6 and TRBJ2-3, with D uncertain. Trimming removed 5 bases from V and 2 bases from J, with 14 bases in between. The CDR3 is 15 residues long. Germline V lookup: CDR1 SGHVS, CDR2 FNYEAQ. The DNA of the CDR3 is TGTGCCAGCAGCCCCCTCTCGTACAACACAGATACGCAGTATTTT. Translated, it gives CASSPLSYNTDTQYF. The full variable domain, in which reference TRBV7-6 and TRBJ2-3 provide the parts outside the CDR3, is GAGVSQSPRYKVTKRGQDVALRCDPISGHVSLYWYRQALGQGPEFLTYFNYEAQQDKSGLPNDRFSAERPEGSISTLTIQRTEQRDSAMYRCASSPLSYNTDTQYFGPGTRLTVL.

Remarks on this clone: Its ends do not fully match the called genes, so a read error is possible. The genes are TRBV29-1 and TRBJ2-7; D is possibly TRBD1 (5 bases). Germline V gene sequence: CDR1 SQVTM, CDR2 ANQGSEA. CDR3 length equals 10 residues. The CDR3 nucleotides are TGCAGCGCTGTTTCCAGGGCTCCAAACTTC. Protein: CSAVSRAPNF.

The chain recombines TRBV6-5 with TRBJ2-1, with TRBD1 as a possible D gene (5 bases). CDR3 length: 15 amino acids. Germline CDR1 MNHEY, CDR2 SVGAGI. V was trimmed by 4 bases and J by 4 bases, leaving 14 bases between them. The chain's CDR3 is CASSSARDSYNEQFF. The CDR3 DNA follows: TGTGCCAGCAGTTCCGCCAGAGACAGTTACAATGAGCAGTTCTTC.